This T cell receptor beta chain comes out of a study of shared T cell receptors in the human thymus (dated by TCRdb to about 2021). Turning to the overall study: The study examined how the human thymus generates shared, self-reactive T-cell receptor alpha chains.

To note about this clone: Its antigen is still unknown. Base qualities are not at hand, and no much larger clone is one base apart.

The library was prepared using the immunoSEQ multiplex PCR assay. The table was pulled from immuneACCESS by TCRdb, which kept in-frame rearrangements only. Such tables lose some clones; where checked, under half of the loss comes from unresolved V genes, and the rest has no known cause. The sample includes hundreds of thousands of clones, with around 87% observed a single time. In total, the top ten clones hold roughly 0.0087% of the sample. The CDR3 runs 12 amino acids, cysteine and phenylalanine included. Of the read, only the CDR3 DNA is kept; its 36 bases are in frame from base 1. CDR1 and CDR2 are drawn from the germline V gene: MRHNA, SNTAGT. Between the V and J ends, shortened by 9 bases and 7 bases respectively, the junction contains 15 bases. The same specimen was also included in a second study, on human thymus T cells. From that second study: The donors were immunologically healthy infants in Finland who had open corrective cardiac surgery for congenital heart defects. Thymus tissue was collected as surgical resects that were removed during corrective cardiac surgery. Biased V and J gene segment usage appeared to be present in both thymic and peripheral blood repertoires. Highly overlapping thymic TCR repertoires among unrelated individuals were reported in the related research. The study described the TCR alpha and beta repertoires in eight or nine infant thymus samples and a handful of matching peripheral blood samples. The cohort included six male and two female infants, with donor ages spanning 7 to 244 days. After being mechanically released from the tissue, thymocytes were kept at -70 degrees C in pellets of roughly 9.5-31 million cells. Genomic DNA was extracted from frozen cell pellets with a QIAsymphony instrument. The immunoSEQ multiplex PCR assay was used to amplify the TCRB and TCRAD loci from a standardized quantity of quality-controlled genomic DNA. Amplicons spanned the V(D)J region at a length sufficient to cover the CDR3 and identify V and J genes. Through the commercial immunoSEQ service, the amplicons were sequenced on an Illumina platform. Primer bias and sequencing errors were corrected using previously described methods, and TCRAD and TCRB definitions followed the IMGT database. Repertoires were analysed with immunoSEQ Analyzer 3.0 and VDJTools, covering basic statistics, V/J segment usage, diversity estimates, rarefaction and pairwise overlap. Chao1, ChaoE, Efron-Thisted, Shannon and inverse Simpson indices were used to estimate diversity, which was also estimated on datasets down-sampled to the smallest sample. Repertoire overlap was determined by strict matching of CDR3 nucleotide sequence, V gene and J gene, and Jaccard-based multidimensional scaling clustering was applied. On average, thymus samples gave hundreds of thousands of unique TCRB clonotypes, whereas blood samples gave roughly 80,000.

The chain links TRBV6-4 with TRBJ1-1; tentative D gene TRBD1, with 5 bases matching. The origin of this receptor is a boy younger than two with a congenital heart defect. Donor details come from another sample of the same person, matched by shared clones. The sample comprised thymocytes. CDR3 protein: CASLSGKGEAFF. In nucleotide form, the sequence is TGTGCCAGTCTCTCAGGGAAAGGTGAAGCTTTCTTT.